The present TCR beta chain was sequenced within a study of cytomegalovirus exposure and HLA in healthy donors. The V and J ends lost 3 bases and 1 base, in that order; junction bases with no gene match: 2. CDR3 size: 16 residues. Looked up from germline, CDR1 is LNHDA and CDR2 is SQIVND (reference sequence). This clone was detected only a few times. The study ran its PCR with 60 Vbeta and 13 Jbeta primers. Sequencing was performed with immunoSEQ multiplex PCR; in TCRdb, only in-frame clones are kept and a portion is missing. The top ten clones hold 6.5% to 8.5% of a sample with about 110,000 clones, roughly 73% of them seen once.

This chain connects TRBV19 to TRBJ1-5; TRBD1 matches at 11 bases. What was sequenced was PBMCs. This TCR came from a man aged 25 to 45 in good health and CMV-seronegative. Here the CDR3 DNA reads TGTGCCAGTAGTATGGACAGGGGGCTGAGCAATCAGCCCCAGCATTTT. Encoded protein: CASSMDRGLSNQPQHF.